Sequencing of this T cell receptor beta chain was carried out in a study of blood T cell repertoires in COVID-19. Authors' analysis steps: Estimates of nucleated cell counts were drawn from the amplification of reference gene primers. Assay: immunoSEQ multiplex PCR; the TCRdb copy retains only in-frame clones and omits some. The V and J calls and clone size come from that table; D and trimming were worked out from the DNA. The profile shows approximately 96,000 clones, 90% of them singletons. This clone was seen just once. Germline assignment: CDR1 LGHDT and CDR2 YNNKEL (reference sequence). The CDR3 extends over 15 amino acids. V shed 0 bases and J 6 bases; nucleotides not matched to a gene: 5.

This sequence was found in a man aged 60 to 69 with acute or convalescent COVID-19. This chain links TRBV3-1 (or the pseudogene TRBV3-2) with TRBJ2-7; TRBD2 matches at 10 bases. Sample: peripheral blood. CDR3 sequence (DNA): TGTGCCAGCAGCCAAGAGACTAGCGGGCCCCTCGAGCAGTACTTC. This translates into CASSQETSGPLEQYF.